One and the same sample provided the 29 T cell receptor beta chains below, sequenced in a study of T cells in Graves' hyperthyroidism and ophthalmopathy. Using RNA transcripts as the source, TCR beta CDR3 regions were amplified. The HTBI primer set drove a first-round RT-PCR of the TCR CDR3. In TCRdb, the multiplex PCR reads were re-called with MiXCR into one record per CDR3 protein. Found here are about 680,000 distinct CDR3 sequences, 35% of them singletons; the top ten hold about a third. Sequencing was done on a sample of blood. The receptors were gathered from a woman in her forties with Graves' hyperthyroidism.

This clonotype has just a few counts. The chain employs TRBV5-1 and TRBJ1-1; the D is unclear. Between the trimmed V and J ends, which lost 1 base and 1 base, there was a span of 5 bases. CDR3 length equals 13 residues. Germline V lookup: CDR1 SGHRS, CDR2 YFSETQ. DNA for the CDR3: TGCGCCAGCAGCTTGAACCAGAACACTGAAGCTTTCTTT. It translates to CASSLNQNTEAFF.

This clonotype was recorded at least ten times. This sequence joins TRBV24-1 and TRBJ1-1, with a weak D call TRBD1 (6 bases). V was trimmed by 7 bases and J by 4 bases, leaving 12 bases between them. The CDR3 has 13 amino acids. Germline-derived CDR1 and CDR2 are KGHDR and SFDVKD. As DNA, the CDR3 is TGTGCCACCAGCCCGGGACAAGGCACTGAAGCTTTCTTT. Its translation: CATSPGQGTEAFF.

The chain recombines TRBV11-2 with TRBJ2-7, with no clear D. Germline V lookup: CDR1 SGHAT, CDR2 FQNNGV. The V end was cut by 2 bases, the J end by 2 bases, with 7 bases between. The length of the CDR3 is 13 residues. This chain's CDR3 is CASSLMQAYEQYF. In nucleotides, the CDR3 is TGTGCCAGCAGCTTAATGCAAGCCTACGAGCAGTACTTC.

This chain joins TRBV6-5 and TRBJ1-1; D not certain. Trimming stripped 2 bases from V and 2 bases from J, with 15 bases between. The CDR3 extends over 16 amino acids. In germline, CDR1 is MNHEY, CDR2 SVGAGI. The CDR3 spells CASSYTPYNLNTEAFF. In DNA form, the CDR3 reads TGTGCCAGCAGTTACACCCCATACAATCTTAACACTGAAGCTTTCTTT.

The J gene is TRBJ1-1, the V gene TRBV24-1; D may be TRBD1 (5 bases). The germline CDR1 and CDR2 sequences are KGHDR and SFDVKD. V gave up 8 bases and J gave up 4 bases, with 13 bases separating them. This CDR3 is built from 13 residues. The CDR3 loop reads CATTESGLTEAFF. The CDR3 bases are TGTGCCACCACCGAATCGGGGCTCACTGAAGCTTTCTTT.

This clonotype showed up many times. This chain joins TRBV7-6 and TRBJ2-5; D is ambiguous. The CDR3 is made up of 12 amino acids. The germline CDR1 and CDR2 sequences are SGHVS and FNYEAQ. Trimming pared 5 bases from V and 5 bases from J, leaving 9 bases between. The CDR3 region has the DNA TGTGCCAGCAGCGTGGGTGAGGAGACCCAGTACTTC. Its translation: CASSVGEETQYF.

The chain combines TRBV5-1 with TRBJ2-2; TRBD2 matches at 15 bases. The CDR3 totals 18 residues. V lost 4 bases to trimming and J lost 4 bases; unmatched junction nucleotides: 8. Per germline, CDR1 SGHRS and CDR2 YFSETQ. In nucleotides, the CDR3 is TGCGCCAGCAGCCCGGGACTAGCGGGGGGCCGGGCCACCGGGGAGCTGTTTTTT. Amino acids: CASSPGLAGGRATGELFF.

In this sample, this clonotype turned up a few times. The chain links TRBV6-1 to TRBJ2-2; D may be TRBD1 or TRBD2 (6 bases each). V was trimmed by 6 bases and J by 4 bases, leaving 9 bases between them. Germline-derived CDR1 and CDR2 are MNHNS and SASEGT. The CDR3 has 13 amino acids. In nucleotides, the CDR3 is TGTGCCAGCAGCGGGGGCCTCACCGGGGAGCTGTTTTTT. This gives the protein CASSGGLTGELFF.

The V and J genes are TRBV7-2 and TRBJ1-2; D is unresolved. V shed 8 bases and J shed 5 bases, with 21 bases lying between them. Germline V gene sequence: CDR1 SGHTA, CDR2 FQGNSA. This CDR3 is built from 15 residues. In nucleotides, the CDR3 is TGTGCCAGCTCACCACCGTCGGGCACCCCTTATGGCTACACCTTC. Protein sequence: CASSPPSGTPYGYTF. The variable domain in full, completed from reference TRBV7-2 and TRBJ1-2, reads GAGVSQSPSNKVTEKGKDVELRCDPISGHTALYWYRQSLGQGLEFLIYFQGNSAPDKSGLPSDRFSAERTGGSVSTLTIQRTQQEDSAVYLCASSPPSGTPYGYTFGSGTRLTVV.

As for this clonotype: With a much larger clone just one base away, this may be a read error. This sequence joins TRBV7-8 and TRBJ2-7, with unresolved D. The length of the CDR3 is 15 residues. The germline V gene encodes CDR1 SGHVS and CDR2 FQNEAQ. V shed 3 bases and J shed 0 bases, with 12 bases lying between them. In DNA form, the CDR3 reads TGTGCCAGCAGCTTCGGCCGCCGCCCCTCCTACGAGCAGTACTTC. Its protein product is CASSFGRRPSYEQYF.

The chain employs TRBV19 and TRBJ1-5, with D tentatively TRBD1 (5 bases). The CDR3 spans 16 residues. The germline gives CDR1 LNHDA, CDR2 SQIVND (reference sequence). Trimming removed 4 bases at V and 9 bases at J, with 22 bases between. The CDR3, as DNA: TGTGCCAGTAGTAACCAAAAACAGGCGCCTTGGGGGCCCCAGCATTTT. Translating gives CASSNQKQAPWGPQHF.

CDR3 residues: CASSTWGTDTQYF. The CDR3 coding sequence is TGTGCCAGCAGCACCTGGGGCACAGATACGCAGTATTTT. The chain couples TRBV7-9 to TRBJ2-3; D is uncertain. The germline V gene has CDR1 SEHNR and CDR2 FQNEAQ (reference sequence). There are 13 residues in the CDR3. Trimming pared 5 bases from V and 1 base from J, leaving 7 bases between. Based on the CDR3 plus reference TRBV7-9 and TRBJ2-3, the full variable domain is DTGVSQNPRHKITKRGQNVTFRCDPISEHNRLYWYRQTLGQGPEFLTYFQNEAQLEKSRLLSDRFSAERPKGSFSTLEIQRTEQGDSAMYLCASSTWGTDTQYFGPGTRLTVL.

This clonotype was found many times. The rearrangement joins TRBV20-1 to TRBJ2-7; D gene unclear. Trimming pared 6 bases from V and 3 bases from J, leaving 15 bases between. Per the germline V gene, CDR1 is DFQATT and CDR2 is SNEGSKA (reference sequence). The CDR3 runs to 13 residues. The CDR3 DNA follows: TGCAGTGCCCGTCCGGACGGTTACTACGAGCAGTACTTC. Translated, it gives CSARPDGYYEQYF.

The chain couples TRBV20-1 to TRBJ2-7, with 12 bases identical to TRBD1. The CDR3 runs to 13 residues. With 5 bases clipped from V and 6 bases from J, the junction kept 5 bases outside the gene matches. Per germline, CDR1 DFQATT and CDR2 SNEGSKA (reference sequence). Here the CDR3 DNA reads TGCAGTGCTCTGGGACAGGGGGCTTCCGAGCAGTACTTC. Translating it yields CSALGQGASEQYF.

The table lists this clonotype with many counts. The CDR3 loop is CAISENRDTEAFF. The DNA of the CDR3 is TGTGCCATCAGTGAGAACCGGGACACTGAAGCTTTCTTT. The chain links TRBV10-3 to TRBJ1-1; no definite D call. The V end was cut by 2 bases, the J end by 3 bases, with 7 bases between. The CDR3 totals 13 residues. Germline CDR1 ENHRY, CDR2 SYGVKD.

This sequence joins TRBV19 and TRBJ1-1; possibly TRBD1 for D (6 bases). Germline V gene sequence: CDR1 LNHDA, CDR2 SQIVND (reference sequence). V gave up 6 bases and J gave up 8 bases, with 16 bases separating them. CDR3 length: 13 amino acids. CDR3 sequence (DNA): TGTGCCAGTAGCCGAGGGGGTGATAGGGAAGCTTTCTTT. This gives the protein CASSRGGDREAFF.

V and J are TRBV30 and TRBJ1-2; TRBD1 aligns across 12 bases. Germline values: CDR1 GTSNPN, CDR2 SVGIG (reference sequence). This CDR3 has 16 residues. V dropped 6 bases and J dropped 7; count of bases not matched to a gene: 15. CDR3 sequence reads: CACTRGTGGATGGYTF. Here the CDR3 DNA reads TGTGCCTGTACTAGGGGGACAGGGGGCGCAACCGGTGGCTACACCTTC.

The chain joins TRBV10-3 to TRBJ2-6; no clear D. Looked up from germline, CDR1 is ENHRY and CDR2 is SYGVKD. Trimming removed 2 bases at V and 4 bases at J, with 12 bases between. This CDR3 comprises 16 residues. The CDR3 loop reads CAISEGSTGGANVLTF. CDR3 sequence (DNA): TGTGCCATCAGTGAGGGATCCACCGGCGGGGCCAACGTCCTGACTTTC.

A note on this clonotype: One end of the junction fails to match germline, which may point to a read error. The chain recombines TRBV10-2 with TRBJ1-1; D is possibly TRBD1 (5 bases). In germline, CDR1 is WSHSY, CDR2 SAAADI. The CDR3 extends over 15 amino acids. DNA of the CDR3: TGTGCCAGCTCACCAGGGAGGGGAACAAACACTGAAGCTTTCTTT. It codes for CASSPGRGTNTEAFF.

This clonotype showed up just a few times. The gene calls are TRBV7-2 and TRBJ2-2; D unresolved. Germline V gives CDR1 SGHTA, CDR2 FQGNSA. Trimming removed 0 bases from V and 9 bases from J, with 11 bases in between. This CDR3 region has 14 residues. The CDR3 loop is CASSLAPLERELFF. The CDR3 DNA reads TGTGCCAGCAGCTTAGCGCCCCTAGAGAGGGAGCTGTTTTTT.

In its sample, this clonotype was seen a few times. The chain employs TRBV4-3 and TRBJ1-1, with D uncertain. V lost 3 bases to trimming and J lost 3 bases, with 8 bases between them. CDR3 length: 13 amino acids. The germline V gene encodes CDR1 LGHNA and CDR2 YSLEER. The DNA for the CDR3 is TGCGCCAGCAGCCAGTACACGGACACTGAAGCTTTCTTT. Protein sequence: CASSQYTDTEAFF.

There are many counts of this clonotype. The rearrangement uses TRBV19 and TRBJ1-2, with D possibly matching TRBD1 (5 bases). Per the germline V gene, CDR1 is LNHDA and CDR2 is SQIVND (reference sequence). Trimming shortened V by 1 base and J by 8 bases, and 14 bases separated the two germline ends. The CDR3 covers 14 residues. CDR3: CASSIAQGPGGYTF. The CDR3 DNA reads as TGTGCCAGTAGTATAGCCCAGGGACCGGGAGGCTACACCTTC.

This clonotype was detected once. The chain recombines TRBV7-9 with TRBJ2-2; tentatively, D is TRBD1 (6 bases). The CDR3 has 17 residues. CDR1 SEHNR and CDR2 FQNEAQ come from the germline V gene (reference sequence). V was cut by 5 bases and J by 4 bases, with 20 bases left in between. The CDR3 protein is CASSQWGTRTVTGELFF. The CDR3 DNA sequence: TGTGCCAGCAGCCAATGGGGAACCCGGACAGTCACCGGGGAGCTGTTTTTT.

This clonotype turned up a few times. The chain carries TRBV20-1 and TRBJ2-7; 9 bases line up with TRBD2. The CDR3 is 15 amino acids. V lost 0 bases to trimming and J lost 1 base; unmatched junction nucleotides: 4. The germline V gene has CDR1 DFQATT and CDR2 SNEGSKA (reference sequence). CDR3 amino acids: CSARDYTSGSYEQYF. Here the CDR3 DNA reads TGCAGTGCTAGAGATTATACTAGCGGGTCCTACGAGCAGTACTTC.

The chain recombines TRBV6-5 with TRBJ1-5; possible D gene TRBD1, 5 bases. Between the trimmed V and J ends, which lost 6 bases and 6 bases, there was a span of 18 bases. CDR1 is MNHEY, CDR2 SVGAGI, per germline. CDR3 length: 15 amino acids. CDR3 sequence (DNA): TGTGCCAGCAGGCCTGGTTCGGGGGGAACTCAGCCCCAGCATTTT. It specifies CASRPGSGGTQPQHF.

The gene calls are TRBV7-2 and TRBJ2-3; TRBD2 agrees at 9 bases. From germline, CDR1 is SGHTA and CDR2 FQGNSA. V was pared by 1 base and J by 4 bases, with 0 bases of the junction left unmatched. CDR3 length: 14 amino acids. The DNA of the CDR3 is TGTGCCAGCAGCTTAGGGACTAGCGCAGATACGCAGTATTTT. This sequence encodes CASSLGTSADTQYF.

The V and J genes are TRBV19 and TRBJ2-7; 8 nucleotides align to TRBD1. The length of the CDR3 is 14 residues. Losses at the gene ends were 4 bases for V and 1 base for J; bases not matched to a gene: 3. Germline V gene sequence: CDR1 LNHDA, CDR2 SQIVND (reference sequence). The CDR3 protein is CASSTDRASYEQYF. The CDR3 nucleotides are TGTGCCAGTAGTACGGACAGGGCTTCCTACGAGCAGTACTTC. The whole variable domain, remainder taken from reference TRBV19 and TRBJ2-7, is DGGITQSPKYLFRKEGQNVTLSCEQNLNHDAMYWYRQDPGQGLRLIYYSQIVNDFQKGDIAEGYSVSREKKESFPLTVTSAQKNPTAFYLCASSTDRASYEQYFGPGTRLTVT.

The CDR3 sequence: CASSQGTGPNTEAFF. CDR3 DNA sequence: TGCGCCAGCAGCCAAGGGACAGGGCCTAACACTGAAGCTTTCTTT. V usage is TRBV4-3 and J usage is TRBJ1-1; TRBD1 aligns across 8 bases. The V segment lost 1 base and the J segment 2 bases; nucleotides outside the gene matches: 3. The length of the CDR3 is 15 residues. CDR1 and CDR2 (germline): LGHNA, YSLEER.

This clonotype was recorded many times. The CDR3 nucleotides are TGTGCCAGCAGCTTAGGGGACACAGGCAGGCCCCAGCATTTT. This translates into CASSLGDTGRPQHF. The chain employs TRBV7-9 and TRBJ1-5, with D perhaps TRBD1 (6 bases). Germline V gene sequence: CDR1 SEHNR, CDR2 FQNEAQ (reference sequence). The CDR3 consists of 14 residues. V lost 1 base and J lost 9, with 13 bases in between.